This TCR beta chain originates from a study of T cells in Graves' hyperthyroidism and ophthalmopathy. Regarding the study as a whole: Separation of ophthalmopathy from stable hyperthyroidism was achieved by a 13 V-J model.

Researchers amplified the TCR beta CDR3 regions from RNA transcripts. RT-PCR in the first round (using the HTBI primer set) targeted the TCR CDR3. TCRdb recomputed calls from the multiplex PCR reads with MiXCR, one row per CDR3 protein. The repertoire includes about 600,000 distinct CDR3 sequences, approximately 15% of them detected once, and around 7% sits in the top ten. A remark on this clonotype: Its antigen is currently unknown. One base away lies a much larger clone, so this may be a sequencing read error.

Orbital computed tomography and thyroid ultrasound, together with serum TRAb and thyroxine and clinical symptoms, were used for diagnoses. Isolation of PBMCs was performed on 10 ml fresh peripheral blood. The receptor was isolated from a woman aged 18-29 years with Graves' ophthalmopathy. The sample comprised blood.

The CDR3 loop is CASSLARKLGPYEQYF. Here the CDR3 DNA reads TGTGCCAGCAGCTTAGCCCGAAAGCTAGGCCCCTACGAGCAGTACTTC. V is TRBV7-9 and J is TRBJ2-7, with D unresolved. With 0 bases removed from V and 2 bases from J, the gap between germline ends came to 14 bases. This CDR3 has 16 amino acids. Germline CDR1 is SEHNR and CDR2 is FQNEAQ (reference sequence).